This TCR beta chain was retrieved from a study of glioma-infiltrating T cells after dendritic cell vaccination. Sequencing was performed with immunoSEQ multiplex PCR; in TCRdb, only in-frame clones are kept and a portion is missing. The table has around 78,000 clones, roughly 84% seen once. Time point reported: after dendritic cell vaccination, including at tumor progression/relapse. Germline lookup yields CDR1 SGHDT and CDR2 YYEEEE. The CDR3 spans 12 residues. Trimming removed 4 bases at V and 4 bases at J, with 8 bases between. Sequenced here: blood, sampled after dendritic cell vaccination. The sequence was collected from a human donor with glioblastoma. The genes are TRBV5-6 and TRBJ1-1; no reliable D call. CDR3 loop: CASSRVGTEAFF. In nucleotides, the CDR3 is TGTGCCAGCAGCCGGGTCGGCACTGAAGCTTTCTTT.